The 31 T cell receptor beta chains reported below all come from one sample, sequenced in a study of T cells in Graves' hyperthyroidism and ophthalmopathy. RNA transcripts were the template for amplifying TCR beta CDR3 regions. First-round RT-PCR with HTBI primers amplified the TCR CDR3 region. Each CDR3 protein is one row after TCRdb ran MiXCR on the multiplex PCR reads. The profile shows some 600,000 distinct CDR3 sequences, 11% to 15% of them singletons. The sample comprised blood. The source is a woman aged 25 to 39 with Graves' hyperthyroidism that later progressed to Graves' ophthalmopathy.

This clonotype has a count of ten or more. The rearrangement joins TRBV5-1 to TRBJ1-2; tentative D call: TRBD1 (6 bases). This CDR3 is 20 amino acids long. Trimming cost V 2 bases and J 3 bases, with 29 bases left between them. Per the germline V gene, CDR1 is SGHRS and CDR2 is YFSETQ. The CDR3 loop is CASSLPVAGTHYPQDYGYTF. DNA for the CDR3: TGCGCCAGCAGCTTACCGGTGGCCGGGACACATTACCCACAGGACTATGGCTACACCTTC.

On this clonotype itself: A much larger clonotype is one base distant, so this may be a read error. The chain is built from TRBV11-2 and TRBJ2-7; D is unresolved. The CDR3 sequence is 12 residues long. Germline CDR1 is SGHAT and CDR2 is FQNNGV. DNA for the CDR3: TGTGCCAGCAGACCGGACCTCTACGAGCAGTGCTTC. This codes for CASRPDLYEQCF.

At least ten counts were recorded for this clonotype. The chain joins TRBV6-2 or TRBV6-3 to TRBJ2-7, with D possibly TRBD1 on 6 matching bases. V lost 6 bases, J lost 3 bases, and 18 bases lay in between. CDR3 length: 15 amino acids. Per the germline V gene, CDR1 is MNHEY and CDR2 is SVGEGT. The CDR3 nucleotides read TGTGCCAGCAGGGGCGCCGGGACACCCCTCTACGAGCAGTACTTC. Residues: CASRGAGTPLYEQYF.

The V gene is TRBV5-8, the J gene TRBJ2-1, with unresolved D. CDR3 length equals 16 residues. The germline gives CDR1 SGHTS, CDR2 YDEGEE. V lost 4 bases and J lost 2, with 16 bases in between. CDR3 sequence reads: CASSGPRERAYNEQFF. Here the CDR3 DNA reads TGTGCCAGCAGCGGACCTAGGGAAAGGGCCTACAATGAGCAGTTCTTC. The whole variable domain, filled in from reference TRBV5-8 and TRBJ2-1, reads EAGVTQSPTHLIKTRGQQATLRCSPISGHTSVYWYQQALGLGLQFLLWYDEGEERNRGNFPPRFSGRQFPNYSSELNVNALELEDSALYLCASSGPRERAYNEQFFGPGTRLTVL.

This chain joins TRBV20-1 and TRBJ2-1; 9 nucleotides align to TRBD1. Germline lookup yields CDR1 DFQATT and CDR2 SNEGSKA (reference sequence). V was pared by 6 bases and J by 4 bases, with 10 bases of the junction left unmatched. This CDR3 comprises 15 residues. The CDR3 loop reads CSAGDRAGRYNEQFF. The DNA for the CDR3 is TGCAGTGCCGGGGACAGGGCGGGACGGTACAATGAGCAGTTCTTC.

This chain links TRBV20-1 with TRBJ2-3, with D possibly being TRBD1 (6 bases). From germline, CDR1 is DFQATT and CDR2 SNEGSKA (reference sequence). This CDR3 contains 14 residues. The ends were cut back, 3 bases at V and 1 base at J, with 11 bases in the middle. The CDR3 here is CSARYNRGTDTQYF. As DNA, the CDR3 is TGCAGTGCTAGGTACAACAGGGGCACAGATACGCAGTATTTT.

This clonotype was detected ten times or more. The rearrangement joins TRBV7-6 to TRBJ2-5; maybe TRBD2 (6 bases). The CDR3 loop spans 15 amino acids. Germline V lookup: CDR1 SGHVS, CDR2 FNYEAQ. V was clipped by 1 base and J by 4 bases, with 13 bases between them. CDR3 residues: CASSLEWGVGETQYF. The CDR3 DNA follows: TGTGCCAGCAGCTTAGAATGGGGGGTCGGAGAGACCCAGTACTTC. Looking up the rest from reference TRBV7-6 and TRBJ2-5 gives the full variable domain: GAGVSQSPRYKVTKRGQDVALRCDPISGHVSLYWYRQALGQGPEFLTYFNYEAQQDKSGLPNDRFSAERPEGSISTLTIQRTEQRDSAMYRCASSLEWGVGETQYFGPGTRLLVL.

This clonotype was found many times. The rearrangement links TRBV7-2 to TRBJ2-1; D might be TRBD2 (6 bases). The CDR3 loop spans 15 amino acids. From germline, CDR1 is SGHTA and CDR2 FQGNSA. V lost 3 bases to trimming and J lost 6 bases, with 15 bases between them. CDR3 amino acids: CASSFGPGVVNEQFF. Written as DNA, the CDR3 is TGTGCCAGCAGCTTTGGCCCGGGAGTAGTCAATGAGCAGTTCTTC.

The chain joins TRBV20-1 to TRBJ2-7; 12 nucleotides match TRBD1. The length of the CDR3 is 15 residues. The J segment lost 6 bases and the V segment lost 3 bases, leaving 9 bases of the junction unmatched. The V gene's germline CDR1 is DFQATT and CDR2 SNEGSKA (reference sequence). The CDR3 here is CSARDAGTGGSEQYF. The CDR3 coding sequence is TGCAGTGCTAGGGACGCCGGGACAGGGGGCTCCGAGCAGTACTTC.

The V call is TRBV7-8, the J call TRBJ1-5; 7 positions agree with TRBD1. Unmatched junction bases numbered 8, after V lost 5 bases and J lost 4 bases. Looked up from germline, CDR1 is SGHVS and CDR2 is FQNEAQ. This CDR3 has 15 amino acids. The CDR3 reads CASSEGRGQNQPQHF. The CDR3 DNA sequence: TGTGCCAGCAGCGAAGGAAGGGGACAGAATCAGCCCCAGCATTTT.

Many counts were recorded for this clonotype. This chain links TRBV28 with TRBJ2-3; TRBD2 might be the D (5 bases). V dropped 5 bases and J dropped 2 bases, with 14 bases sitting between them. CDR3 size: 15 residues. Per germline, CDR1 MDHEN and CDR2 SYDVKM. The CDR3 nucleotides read TGTGCCAGCAGTGCCCGCGGGTCCCCCACAGATACGCAGTATTTT. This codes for CASSARGSPTDTQYF.

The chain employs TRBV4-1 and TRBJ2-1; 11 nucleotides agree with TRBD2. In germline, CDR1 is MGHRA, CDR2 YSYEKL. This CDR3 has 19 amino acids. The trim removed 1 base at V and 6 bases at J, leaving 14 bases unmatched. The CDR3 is CASSQVVFGLAGGSNEQFF. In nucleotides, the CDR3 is TGCGCCAGCAGCCAAGTAGTATTTGGGTTAGCGGGAGGGTCCAATGAGCAGTTCTTC.

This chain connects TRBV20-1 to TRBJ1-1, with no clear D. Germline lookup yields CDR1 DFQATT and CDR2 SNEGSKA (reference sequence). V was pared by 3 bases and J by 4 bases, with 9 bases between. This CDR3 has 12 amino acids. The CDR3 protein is CSASYRGTEAFF. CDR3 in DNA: TGCAGTGCTAGTTACCGTGGCACTGAAGCTTTCTTT.

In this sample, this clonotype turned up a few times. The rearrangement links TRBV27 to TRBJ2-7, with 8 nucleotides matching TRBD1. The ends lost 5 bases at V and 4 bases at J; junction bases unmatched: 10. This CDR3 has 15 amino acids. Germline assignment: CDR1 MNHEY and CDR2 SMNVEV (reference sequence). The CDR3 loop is CASSHTGQGYYEQYF. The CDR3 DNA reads TGTGCCAGCAGTCACACCGGACAGGGTTATTACGAGCAGTACTTC.

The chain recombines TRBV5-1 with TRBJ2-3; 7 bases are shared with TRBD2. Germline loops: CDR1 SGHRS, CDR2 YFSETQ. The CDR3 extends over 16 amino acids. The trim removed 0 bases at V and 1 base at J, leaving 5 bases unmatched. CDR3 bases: TGCGCCAGCAGCTTGGAGGTTCTAGCGGGCACAGATACGCAGTATTTT. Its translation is CASSLEVLAGTDTQYF.

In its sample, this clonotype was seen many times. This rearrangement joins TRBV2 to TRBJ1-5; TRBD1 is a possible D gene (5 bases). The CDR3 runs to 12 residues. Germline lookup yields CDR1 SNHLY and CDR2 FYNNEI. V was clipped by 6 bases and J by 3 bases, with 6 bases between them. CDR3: CASSRVNQPQHF. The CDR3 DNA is TGTGCCAGCAGCAGGGTCAATCAGCCCCAGCATTTT.

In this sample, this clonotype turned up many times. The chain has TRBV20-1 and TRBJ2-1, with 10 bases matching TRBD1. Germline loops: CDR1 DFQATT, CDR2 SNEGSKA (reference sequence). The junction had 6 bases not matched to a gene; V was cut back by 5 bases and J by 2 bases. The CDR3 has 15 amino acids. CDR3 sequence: CSARDRGYAYNEQFF. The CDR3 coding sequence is TGCAGTGCTCGGGACAGGGGTTACGCCTACAATGAGCAGTTCTTC.

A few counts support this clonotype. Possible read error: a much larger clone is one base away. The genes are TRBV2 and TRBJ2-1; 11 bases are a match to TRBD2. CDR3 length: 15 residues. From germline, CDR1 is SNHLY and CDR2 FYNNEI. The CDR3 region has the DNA TGTGCCAGCACCAACGGGACTAGCGGATACAATGAGCGGTTCTTC. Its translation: CASTNGTSGYNERFF. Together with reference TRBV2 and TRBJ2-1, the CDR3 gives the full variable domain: EPEVTQTPSHQVTQMGQEVILRCVPISNHLYFYWYRQILGQKVEFLVSFYNNEISEKSEIFDDQFSVERPDGSNFTLKIRSTKLEDSAMYFCASTNGTSGYNERFFGPGTRLTVL.

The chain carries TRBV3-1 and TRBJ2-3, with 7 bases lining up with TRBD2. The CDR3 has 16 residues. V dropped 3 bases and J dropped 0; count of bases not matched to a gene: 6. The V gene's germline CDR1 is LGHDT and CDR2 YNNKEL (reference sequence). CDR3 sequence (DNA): TGTGCCAGCAGCCAGAAAGCGGGGCCTAGCACAGATACGCAGTATTTT. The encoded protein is CASSQKAGPSTDTQYF.

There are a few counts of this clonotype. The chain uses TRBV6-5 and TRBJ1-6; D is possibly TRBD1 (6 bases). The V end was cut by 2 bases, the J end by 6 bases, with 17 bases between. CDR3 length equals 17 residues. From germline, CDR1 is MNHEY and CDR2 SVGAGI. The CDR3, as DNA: TGTGCCAGCAGTTACGTCCGGACTCGGACAGTTAATTCACCCCTCCACTTT. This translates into CASSYVRTRTVNSPLHF.

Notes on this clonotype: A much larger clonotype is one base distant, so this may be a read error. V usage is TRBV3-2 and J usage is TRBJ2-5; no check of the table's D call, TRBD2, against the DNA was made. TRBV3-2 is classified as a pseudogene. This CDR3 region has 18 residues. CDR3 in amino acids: CASSQMRTPSGRGETQYF. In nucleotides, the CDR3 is TGTGCCAGCAGCCAAATGCGGACTCCTAGCGGGAGAGGAGAGACCCAGTACTTC.

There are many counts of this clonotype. CDR3 sequence: CASSRGQTLNEQYF. Here the CDR3 DNA reads TGTGCCAGCAGCCGCGGACAGACGCTAAACGAGCAGTACTTC. The chain uses TRBV11-3 and TRBJ2-7; D perhaps matches TRBD1 (6 bases). Germline V gives CDR1 SGHNT, CDR2 YENEEA. Trimming removed 5 bases at V and 5 bases at J, with 16 bases between. The CDR3 sequence is 14 residues long.

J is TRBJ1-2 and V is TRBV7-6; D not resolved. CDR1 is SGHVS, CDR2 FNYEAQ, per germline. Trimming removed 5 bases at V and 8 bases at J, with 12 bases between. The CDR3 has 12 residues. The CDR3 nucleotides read TGTGCCAGCAGCCCTCTGGTGGGGGGCTACACCTTC. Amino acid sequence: CASSPLVGGYTF.

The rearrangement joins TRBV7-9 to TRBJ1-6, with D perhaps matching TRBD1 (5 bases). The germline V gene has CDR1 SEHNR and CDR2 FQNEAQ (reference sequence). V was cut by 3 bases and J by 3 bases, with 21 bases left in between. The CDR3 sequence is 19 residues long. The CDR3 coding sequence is TGTGCCAGCAGCTTCGAAAAGGGCACTCGGGGCATCTATAATTCACCCCTCCACTTT. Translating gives CASSFEKGTRGIYNSPLHF.

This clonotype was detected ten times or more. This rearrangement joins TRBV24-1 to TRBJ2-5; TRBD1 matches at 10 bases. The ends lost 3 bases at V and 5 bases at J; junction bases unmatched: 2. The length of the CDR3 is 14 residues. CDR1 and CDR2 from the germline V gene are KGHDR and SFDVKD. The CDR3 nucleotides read TGTGCCACCAGTGATGCGGACAGGGGGGAGACCCAGTACTTC. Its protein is CATSDADRGETQYF.

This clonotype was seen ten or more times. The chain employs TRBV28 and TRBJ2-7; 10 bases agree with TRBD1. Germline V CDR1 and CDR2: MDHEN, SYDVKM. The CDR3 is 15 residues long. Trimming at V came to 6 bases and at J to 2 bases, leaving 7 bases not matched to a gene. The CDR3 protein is CASRRRDRGPYEQYF. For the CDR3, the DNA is TGTGCCAGCAGACGCCGGGACAGGGGCCCCTACGAGCAGTACTTC.

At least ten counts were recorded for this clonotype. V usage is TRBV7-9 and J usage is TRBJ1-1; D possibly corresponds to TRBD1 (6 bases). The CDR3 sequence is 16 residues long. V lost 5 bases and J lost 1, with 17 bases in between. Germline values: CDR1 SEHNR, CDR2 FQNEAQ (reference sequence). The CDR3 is CASSRRQAYRNTEAFF. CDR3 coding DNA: TGTGCCAGCAGCCGAAGACAGGCGTATAGGAACACTGAAGCTTTCTTT.

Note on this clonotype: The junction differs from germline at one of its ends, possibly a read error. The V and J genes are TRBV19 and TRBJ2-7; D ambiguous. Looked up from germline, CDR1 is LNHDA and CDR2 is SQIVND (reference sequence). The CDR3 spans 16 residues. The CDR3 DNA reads TGTGCCAGTAAGGCAGTAGACCAAGTAGCCTCCTACGAGCACTACTTC. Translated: CASKAVDQVASYEHYF.

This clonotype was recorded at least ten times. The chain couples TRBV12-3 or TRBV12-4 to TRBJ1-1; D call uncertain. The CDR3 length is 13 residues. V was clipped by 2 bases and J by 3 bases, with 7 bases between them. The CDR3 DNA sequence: TGTGCCAGCAGTTTAATCGGGGACACTGAAGCTTTCTTT. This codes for CASSLIGDTEAFF.

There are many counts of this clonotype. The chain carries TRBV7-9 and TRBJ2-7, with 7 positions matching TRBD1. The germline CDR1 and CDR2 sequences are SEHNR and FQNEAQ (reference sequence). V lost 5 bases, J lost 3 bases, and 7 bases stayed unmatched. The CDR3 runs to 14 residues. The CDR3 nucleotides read TGTGCCAGCAGCGGGCGACAGGGTGTCTACGAGCAGTACTTC. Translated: CASSGRQGVYEQYF.

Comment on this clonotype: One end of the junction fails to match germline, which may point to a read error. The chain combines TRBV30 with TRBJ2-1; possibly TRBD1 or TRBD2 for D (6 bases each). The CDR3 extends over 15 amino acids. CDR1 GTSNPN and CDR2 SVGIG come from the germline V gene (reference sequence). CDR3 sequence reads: CAWSVLGGPYNEQVF. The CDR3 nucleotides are TGTGCCTGGAGTGTATTAGGGGGGCCCTACAATGAGCAGGTCTTC.